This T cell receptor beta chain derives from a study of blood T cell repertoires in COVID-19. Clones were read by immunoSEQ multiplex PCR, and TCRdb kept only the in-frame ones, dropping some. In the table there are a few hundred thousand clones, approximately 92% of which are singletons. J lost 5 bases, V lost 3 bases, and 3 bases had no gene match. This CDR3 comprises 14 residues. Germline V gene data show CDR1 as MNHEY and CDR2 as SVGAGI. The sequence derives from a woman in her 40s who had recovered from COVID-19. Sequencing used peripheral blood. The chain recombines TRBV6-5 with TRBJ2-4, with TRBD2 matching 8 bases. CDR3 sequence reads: CASSYNGGENIQYF. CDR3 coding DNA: TGTGCCAGCAGTTATAACGGGGGGGAAAACATTCAGTACTTC.